This T cell receptor beta chain is drawn from a study of cytomegalovirus exposure and HLA in healthy donors. Whole-study results and caveats: Association of a missense DCLRE1C variant with TCR beta V- and J-gene trimming was reported in a later analysis.

For this clone: Its target is not known. Other DNA sequences in the sample encode the same CDR3.

Both 60 Vbeta primers and 13 Jbeta primers went into the PCR. Only in-frame clones appear in the TCRdb table, and some are missing; sequencing was by immunoSEQ multiplex PCR. Here the sample spans approximately 130,000 clones, under 10% being singletons. Germline V lookup: CDR1 SGHRS, CDR2 YFSETQ. Deletions cut 4 bases from V and 7 bases from J, with 17 bases between. The CDR3 consists of 15 residues. This chain connects TRBV5-1 to TRBJ1-4; TRBD1 is a possible D gene (5 bases). Sequencing was carried out using PBMCs. This receptor was obtained from a woman aged 40-49 years in good health and CMV-seropositive. CDR3: CASSAQGTVGEKLFF. The CDR3 region has the DNA TGCGCCAGCAGCGCTCAGGGAACAGTCGGTGAAAAACTGTTTTTT.